Listed below are T cell receptor beta chains from one sample, sequenced in a study of cytomegalovirus exposure and HLA in healthy donors. The protocol was immunoSEQ multiplex PCR, while the TCRdb copy is restricted to in-frame clones and leaves out a portion. The sample consists of about 200,000 clones, around 79% of them appearing once. The specimen was PBMCs. These receptors all come from a male donor in good health and CMV-seropositive. Both conserved end residues are part of each CDR3. The order of the fields is clone size, V gene, D gene, J gene, CDR3 DNA, CDR3 protein. The D gene is left open where the match is weak. Part of the rows lack a size; the others show once, few, many or a class for expanded clones.

>.|TRBV4-3|.|TRBJ2-1
TGCGCCAGCAGCCAGGCCGGGGATAATGAGCAGTTCTTC
CASSQAGDNEQFF
>once|TRBV6-5|.|TRBJ2-7
TGTGCCAGCAGACGATACAGGGATACCTACGAGCAGTACTTC
CASRRYRDTYEQYF
>.|TRBV18|.|TRBJ2-2
TGTGCCAGCTCACCCCCCGGACAGAACACCGGGGAGCTGTTTTTT
CASSPPGQNTGELFF
>.|TRBV11-2|.|TRBJ2-7
TGTGCCAGCAGCGCTCCGGTTCAACCAGGCGAGCAGTACTTC
CASSAPVQPGEQYF
>.|TRBV27|TRBD1|TRBJ1-4
TGTGCCAGCAGTTTTACAGGGGCGGGAGAAAAACTGTTTTTT
CASSFTGAGEKLFF
>.|TRBV19|.|TRBJ1-3
TGTGCCAGTGCCCGGGGAAACACCATATATTTT
CASARGNTIYF
>few|TRBV11-1|TRBD1|TRBJ2-7
TGTGCCAGCAGCCCTCGGACAGGGGGGGGCACCTCCTACGAGCAGTACTTC
CASSPRTGGGTSYEQYF
>.|TRBV7-3|TRBD2|TRBJ2-1
TGTGCCAGCAGCCCTCCGGGGGGCGGGACTAGCGGACCCAATGAGCAGTTCTTC
CASSPPGGGTSGPNEQFF
>.|TRBV13|.|TRBJ1-4
TGTGCCAGCAGCGTAGGGGCCGATAATGAAAAACTGTTTTTT
CASSVGADNEKLFF
>.|TRBV29-1|.|TRBJ2-5
TGCAGCGTTGAAGAGGCCAACCAAGAGACCCAGTACTTC
CSVEEANQETQYF
>.|TRBV10-3|.|TRBJ1-4
TGTGCCATCAGTGAAACAGGTGATGAAAAACTGTTTTTT
CAISETGDEKLFF
>.|TRBV7-2|.|TRBJ1-1
TGTGCCAGCAGCTTACTACTGGGCAAGGGGATAGGGAACACTGAAGCTTTCTTT
CASSLLLGKGIGNTEAFF
>few|TRBV7-2|.|TRBJ1-1
TGTGCCAGCAGCCCGATGGGAGACGCGGCTTTCTTT
CASSPMGDAAFF
>.|TRBV6-5|.|TRBJ2-5
TGTGCCAGCAGTTACGGAACGGGAGTAGGAGAGGAGACCCAGTACTTC
CASSYGTGVGEETQYF
>.|TRBV7-2|TRBD2|TRBJ2-7
TGTGCCAGCAGCCGTAGCCGGGAGGGATCCTACGAGCAGTACTTC
CASSRSREGSYEQYF
>once|TRBV11-1|TRBD2|TRBJ2-7
TGTGCCAGCAGCTCGGGACTAGCGTACGAGCAGTACTTC
CASSSGLAYEQYF
>few|TRBV4-3|TRBD1|TRBJ1-1
TGCGCCAGCAGCCAGACAGGGTACACTGAAGCTTTCTTT
CASSQTGYTEAFF